This TCR beta chain was profiled in a study of T-cell memory formation after mild COVID-19. The CDR3 region is 11 residues in length, termini included. CDR1 is GTSNPN, CDR2 SVGIG, per germline (reference sequence). This clonotype was counted only a few times. It is unclear where the CDR3 begins or ends on the DNA, so no DNA is shown, and the CDR3 is as TCRdb lists it. 5'RACE, which relied on constant-segment primers, yielded TCR alpha and TCR beta cDNA libraries carrying sample barcodes and UMIs. In TCRdb, the 5' RACE reads were re-called with MiXCR into one record per CDR3 protein. The sample lists approximately 400,000 distinct CDR3 sequences; more than 15% were seen once.

The chain links TRBV30 to TRBJ1-2. This clonotype originated in a man aged 18 to 35 who had mild COVID-19 (a few samples of this study predate the infection). Cell type and time point are not known. The sample was PBMCs or a T cell subset sorted from them (not recorded which). The CDR3 loop is CAWAYFGFGTF.